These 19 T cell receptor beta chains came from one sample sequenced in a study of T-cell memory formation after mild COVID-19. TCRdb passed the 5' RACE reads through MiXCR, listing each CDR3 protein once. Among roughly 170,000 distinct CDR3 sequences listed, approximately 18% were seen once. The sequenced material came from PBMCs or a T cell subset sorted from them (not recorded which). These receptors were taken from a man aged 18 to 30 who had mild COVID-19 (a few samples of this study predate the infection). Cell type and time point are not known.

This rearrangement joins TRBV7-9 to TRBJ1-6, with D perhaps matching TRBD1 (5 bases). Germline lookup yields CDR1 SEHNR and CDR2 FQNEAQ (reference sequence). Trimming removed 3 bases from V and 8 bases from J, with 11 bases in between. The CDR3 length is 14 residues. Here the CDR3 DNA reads TGTGCCAGCAGCTTTTTACAGGCCCATTCACCCCTCCACTTT. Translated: CASSFLQAHSPLHF.

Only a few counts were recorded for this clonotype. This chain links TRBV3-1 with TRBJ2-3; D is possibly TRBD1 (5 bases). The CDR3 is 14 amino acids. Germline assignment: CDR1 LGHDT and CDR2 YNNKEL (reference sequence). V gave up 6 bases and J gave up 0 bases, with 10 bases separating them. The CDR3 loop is CASRLTASTDTQYF. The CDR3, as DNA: TGTGCCAGCAGGCTGACAGCTAGCACAGATACGCAGTATTTT.

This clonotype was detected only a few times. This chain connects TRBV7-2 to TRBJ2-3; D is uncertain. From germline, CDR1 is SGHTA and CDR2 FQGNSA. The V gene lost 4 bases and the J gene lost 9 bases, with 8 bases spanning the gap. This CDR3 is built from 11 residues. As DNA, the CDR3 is TGTGCCAGCAGCTCCTCCGCAACGCAGTATTTT. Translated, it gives CASSSSATQYF. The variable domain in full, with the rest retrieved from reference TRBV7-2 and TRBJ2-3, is GAGVSQSPSNKVTEKGKDVELRCDPISGHTALYWYRQSLGQGLEFLIYFQGNSAPDKSGLPSDRFSAERTGGSVSTLTIQRTQQEDSAVYLCASSSSATQYFGPGTRLTVL.

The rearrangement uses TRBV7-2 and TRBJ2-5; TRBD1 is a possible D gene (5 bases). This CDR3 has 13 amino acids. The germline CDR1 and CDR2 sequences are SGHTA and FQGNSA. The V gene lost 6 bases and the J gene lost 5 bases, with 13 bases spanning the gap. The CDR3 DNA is TGTGCCAGCAGTCGCAGGGCGGAGGAGACCCAGTACTTC. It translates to CASSRRAEETQYF.

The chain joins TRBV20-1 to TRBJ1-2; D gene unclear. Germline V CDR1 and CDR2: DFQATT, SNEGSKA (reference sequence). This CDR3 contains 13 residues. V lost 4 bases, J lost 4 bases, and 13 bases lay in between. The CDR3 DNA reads TGCAGTGCTAAGACAACGGCAGGCTATGGCTACACCTTC. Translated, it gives CSAKTTAGYGYTF.

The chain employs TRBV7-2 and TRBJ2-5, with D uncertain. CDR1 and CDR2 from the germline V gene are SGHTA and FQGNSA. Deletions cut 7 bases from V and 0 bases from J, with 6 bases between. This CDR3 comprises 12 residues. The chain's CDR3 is CASTVNQETQYF. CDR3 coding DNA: TGTGCCAGCACCGTAAACCAAGAGACCCAGTACTTC. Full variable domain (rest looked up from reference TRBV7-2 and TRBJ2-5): GAGVSQSPSNKVTEKGKDVELRCDPISGHTALYWYRQSLGQGLEFLIYFQGNSAPDKSGLPSDRFSAERTGGSVSTLTIQRTQQEDSAVYLCASTVNQETQYFGPGTRLLVL.

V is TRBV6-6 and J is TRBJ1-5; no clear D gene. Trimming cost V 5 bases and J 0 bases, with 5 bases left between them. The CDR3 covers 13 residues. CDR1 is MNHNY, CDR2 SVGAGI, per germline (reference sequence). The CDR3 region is CASSLPSNQPQHF. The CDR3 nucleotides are TGTGCCAGCAGTCTACCTAGCAATCAGCCCCAGCATTTT.

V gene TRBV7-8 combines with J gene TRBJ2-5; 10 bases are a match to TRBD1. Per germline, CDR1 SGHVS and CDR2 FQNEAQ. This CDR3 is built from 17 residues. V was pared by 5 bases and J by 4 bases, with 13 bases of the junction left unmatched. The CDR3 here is CASSPLMGQGSGETQYF. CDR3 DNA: TGTGCCAGCAGCCCGCTGATGGGACAGGGGTCGGGAGAGACCCAGTACTTC.

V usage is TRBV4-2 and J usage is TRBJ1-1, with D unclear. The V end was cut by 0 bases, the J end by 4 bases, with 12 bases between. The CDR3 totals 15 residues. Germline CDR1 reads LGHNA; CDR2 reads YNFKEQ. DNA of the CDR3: TGTGCCAGCAGCCAAGATTTTCGAGGCAGCACTGAAGCTTTCTTT. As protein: CASSQDFRGSTEAFF.

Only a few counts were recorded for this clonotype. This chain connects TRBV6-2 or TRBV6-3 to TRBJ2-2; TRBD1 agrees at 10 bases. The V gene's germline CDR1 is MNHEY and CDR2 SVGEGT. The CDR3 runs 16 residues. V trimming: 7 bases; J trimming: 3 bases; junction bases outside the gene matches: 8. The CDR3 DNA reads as TGTGCCAGCATCCCCCCGACAGGGGGCTACACCGGGGAGCTGTTTTTT. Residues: CASIPPTGGYTGELFF.

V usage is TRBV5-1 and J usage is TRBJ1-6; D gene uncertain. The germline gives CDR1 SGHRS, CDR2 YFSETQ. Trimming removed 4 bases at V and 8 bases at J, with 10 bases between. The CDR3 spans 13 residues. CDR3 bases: TGCGCCAGCAGCCCGGGGATTGATTCACCCCTCCACTTT. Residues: CASSPGIDSPLHF. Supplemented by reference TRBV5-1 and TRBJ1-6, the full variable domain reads KAGVTQTPRYLIKTRGQQVTLSCSPISGHRSVSWYQQTPGQGLQFLFEYFSETQRNKGNFPGRFSGRQFSNSRSEMNVSTLELGDSALYLCASSPGIDSPLHFGNGTRLTVT.

Here the CDR3 DNA reads TGTGCCAGCAGCTTTTATACCGGGGTCTGGCAGTTCTTC. Residues: CASSFYTGVWQFF. The V and J genes are TRBV7-2 and TRBJ2-1, with D possibly TRBD2 on 5 matching bases. V dropped 3 bases and J dropped 12 bases, with 15 bases sitting between them. The CDR3 is 13 residues long. The germline V gene encodes CDR1 SGHTA and CDR2 FQGNSA.

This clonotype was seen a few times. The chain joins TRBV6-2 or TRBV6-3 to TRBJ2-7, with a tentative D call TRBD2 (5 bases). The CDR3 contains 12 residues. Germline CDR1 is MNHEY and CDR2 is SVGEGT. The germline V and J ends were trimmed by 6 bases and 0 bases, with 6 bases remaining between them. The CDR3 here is CASSGDSYEQYV. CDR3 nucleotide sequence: TGTGCCAGCAGCGGGGACTCCTACGAGCAGTACGTC.

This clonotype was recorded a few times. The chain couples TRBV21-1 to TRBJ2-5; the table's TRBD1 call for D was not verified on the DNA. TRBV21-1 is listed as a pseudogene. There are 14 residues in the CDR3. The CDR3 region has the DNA TGTGCCAGCAGCAACCTGACAGGGGAAGAGACCCAGTACTTC. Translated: CASSNLTGEETQYF.

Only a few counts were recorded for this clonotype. CDR3 loop: CASSVANGLLHF. DNA for the CDR3: TGTGCCAGCAGCGTAGCTAACGGGCTCCTCCACTTT. The chain has TRBV9 and TRBJ1-6; no clear D gene. This CDR3 is built from 12 residues. CDR1 SGDLS and CDR2 YYNGEE come from the germline V gene. V was pared by 0 bases and J by 15 bases, with 10 bases between.

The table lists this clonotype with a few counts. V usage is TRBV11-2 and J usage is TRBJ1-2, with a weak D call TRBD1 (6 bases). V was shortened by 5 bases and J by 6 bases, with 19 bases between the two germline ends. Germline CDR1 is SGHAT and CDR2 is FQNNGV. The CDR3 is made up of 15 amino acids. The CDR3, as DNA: TGTGCCAGCAGCCCGCTCGGACAGAGGGGCCATGGCTACACCTTC. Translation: CASSPLGQRGHGYTF.

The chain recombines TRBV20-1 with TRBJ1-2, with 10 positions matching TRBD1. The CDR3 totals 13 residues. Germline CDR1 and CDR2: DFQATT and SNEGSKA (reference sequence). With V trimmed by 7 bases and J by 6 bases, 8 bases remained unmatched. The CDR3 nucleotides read TGCAGTGGGAAAAGACAGGGGGCGGATGGCTACACCTTC. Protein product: CSGKRQGADGYTF.

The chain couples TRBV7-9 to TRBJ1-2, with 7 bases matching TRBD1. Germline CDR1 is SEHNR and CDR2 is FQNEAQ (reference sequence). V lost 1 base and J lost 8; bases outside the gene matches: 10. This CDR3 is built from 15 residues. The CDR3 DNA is TGTGCCAGCAGCTTAGGGGTAGGGGGCGCGATGGGCTACACCTTC. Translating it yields CASSLGVGGAMGYTF. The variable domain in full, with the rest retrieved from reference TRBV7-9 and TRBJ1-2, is DTGVSQNPRHKITKRGQNVTFRCDPISEHNRLYWYRQTLGQGPEFLTYFQNEAQLEKSRLLSDRFSAERPKGSFSTLEIQRTEQGDSAMYLCASSLGVGGAMGYTFGSGTRLTVV.

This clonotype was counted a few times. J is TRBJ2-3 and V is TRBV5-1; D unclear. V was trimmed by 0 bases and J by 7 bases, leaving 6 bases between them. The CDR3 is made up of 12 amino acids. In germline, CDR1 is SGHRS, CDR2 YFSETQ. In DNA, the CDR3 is TGCGCCAGCAGCTTGGAGGGAAATACGCAGTATTTT. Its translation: CASSLEGNTQYF.